Following are 19 T cell receptor beta chains from one sample sequenced in a study of blood T cell repertoires in COVID-19. Profiled with immunoSEQ multiplex PCR; TCRdb holds only in-frame clones, not every one. Among a few hundred thousand clones, approximately 91% were seen once, and the ten largest hold approximately 1%. Sequenced sample: PBMCs or T cells enriched from blood (not recorded which). The receptors stem from a woman under 40 who had recovered from COVID-19.

V and J are TRBV9 and TRBJ2-1; D possibly corresponds to TRBD2 (8 bases). V dropped 4 bases and J dropped 7 bases, with 21 bases sitting between them. The CDR3 is made up of 16 amino acids. The V gene's germline CDR1 is SGDLS and CDR2 YYNGEE. CDR3 bases: TGTGCCAGCAGCTCTCATCAGGGGGGACTAGTGAATGAGCAGTTCTTC. Residues: CASSSHQGGLVNEQFF.

The chain is built from TRBV4-3 and TRBJ2-6; D is uncertain. The V end was cut by 3 bases, the J end by 0 bases, with 6 bases between. The germline CDR1 and CDR2 sequences are LGHNA and YSLEER. The CDR3 length is 15 residues. CDR3 sequence reads: CASSHVGSGANVLTF. CDR3 coding DNA: TGCGCCAGCAGCCATGTCGGCTCTGGGGCCAACGTCCTGACTTTC.

This clone was picked up one time. The chain uses TRBV3-1 (or the pseudogene TRBV3-2) and TRBJ2-5; D not resolved. CDR3 length: 15 residues. V dropped 0 bases and J dropped 4 bases, with 12 bases sitting between them. Germline V gives CDR1 LGHDT, CDR2 YNNKEL (reference sequence). The CDR3 loop reads CASSQEPLAGETQYF. As DNA, the CDR3 is TGTGCCAGCAGCCAAGAGCCTTTAGCTGGAGAGACCCAGTACTTC.

The rearrangement links TRBV7-9 to TRBJ2-3; D is uncertain. The CDR3 extends over 12 amino acids. V lost 5 bases and J lost 3, with 6 bases in between. Germline V lookup: CDR1 SEHNR, CDR2 FQNEAQ (reference sequence). The CDR3 DNA is TGTGCCAGCAGCCCCGAGACAGATACGCAGTATTTT. Protein sequence: CASSPETDTQYF.

The genes are TRBV19 and TRBJ2-7; D gene uncertain. The CDR3 is 14 amino acids. Germline V gene sequence: CDR1 LNHDA, CDR2 SQIVND (reference sequence). Trimming removed 2 bases from V and 2 bases from J, with 10 bases in between. The CDR3 nucleotides are TGTGCCAGTAGTATACAGTACAGTGCCTACGAGCAGTACTTC. Amino acids: CASSIQYSAYEQYF. The full variable domain, rest sourced from reference TRBV19 and TRBJ2-7, is DGGITQSPKYLFRKEGQNVTLSCEQNLNHDAMYWYRQDPGQGLRLIYYSQIVNDFQKGDIAEGYSVSREKKESFPLTVTSAQKNPTAFYLCASSIQYSAYEQYFGPGTRLTVT.

The chain combines TRBV6-5 with TRBJ1-1, with D unresolved. Germline V gene data show CDR1 as MNHEY and CDR2 as SVGAGI. The CDR3 has 14 amino acids. The ends were cut back, 7 bases at V and 0 bases at J, with 12 bases in the middle. Here the CDR3 reads CASNPGFMNTEAFF. In nucleotides, the CDR3 is TGTGCCAGCAACCCGGGGTTCATGAACACTGAAGCTTTCTTT.

The chain employs TRBV10-3 and TRBJ2-2; 11 bases agree with TRBD2. The CDR3 extends over 16 amino acids. The germline CDR1 and CDR2 sequences are ENHRY and SYGVKD. In nucleotides, the CDR3 is TGTGCAACGAGCGGGGGACTAGCGGCGAACACCGGGGAGCTGTTTTTT. Translated: CATSGGLAANTGELFF.

The gene calls are TRBV4-1 and TRBJ1-2; 11 bases match TRBD1. The germline gives CDR1 MGHRA, CDR2 YSYEKL. V trimming: 1 base; J trimming: 0 bases; junction bases outside the gene matches: 13. The CDR3 has 20 residues. CDR3 residues: CASSQALRRTGGPTNYGYTF. The CDR3 DNA follows: TGCGCCAGCAGCCAAGCCCTTAGGCGGACAGGGGGCCCTACTAACTATGGCTACACCTTC.

The chain has TRBV2 and TRBJ2-2, with D possibly TRBD2 on 5 matching bases. Germline CDR1 is SNHLY and CDR2 is FYNNEI. This CDR3 has 12 residues. Trimming took 6 bases from V and 7 from J, leaving 9 bases between them. The CDR3 loop reads CASRADGGELFF. For the CDR3, the DNA is TGTGCCAGCAGAGCGGACGGCGGGGAGCTGTTTTTT.

V and J are TRBV11-2 and TRBJ2-2; 7 nucleotides agree with TRBD1. The CDR3 is 17 residues long. From germline, CDR1 is SGHAT and CDR2 FQNNGV. The junction had 11 bases not matched to a gene; V was cut back by 0 bases and J by 7 bases. The CDR3 coding sequence is TGTGCCAGCAGCTTAGATGGGGAACTAGGGGGCTACGGGGAGCTGTTTTTT. This codes for CASSLDGELGGYGELFF.

This rearrangement joins TRBV27 to TRBJ1-6, with a tentative D call TRBD1 (5 bases). The CDR3 has 14 residues. Germline V lookup: CDR1 MNHEY, CDR2 SMNVEV (reference sequence). Trimming removed 2 bases from V and 13 bases from J, with 15 bases in between. CDR3 in amino acids: CASSLQQANLPLHF. CDR3 DNA: TGTGCCAGCAGTTTACAACAGGCAAATCTTCCCCTCCACTTT.

The chain joins TRBV7-2 to TRBJ1-2, with D perhaps matching TRBD1 (6 bases). This CDR3 has 16 amino acids. Trimming stripped 1 base from V and 5 bases from J, with 17 bases between. The V gene's germline CDR1 is SGHTA and CDR2 FQGNSA. The CDR3 protein is CASSLEPGGGRYGYTF. Here the CDR3 DNA reads TGTGCCAGCAGCTTAGAGCCGGGCGGGGGGCGTTATGGCTACACCTTC.

The V and J genes are TRBV7-9 and TRBJ2-3; D perhaps matches TRBD2 (6 bases). CDR3 length: 13 amino acids. The V end lost 2 bases, the J end lost 5 bases, and 8 bases lay between the germline ends. Germline V gene data show CDR1 as SEHNR and CDR2 as FQNEAQ (reference sequence). The CDR3 DNA sequence: TGTGCCAGCAGCTTATTGCGGGGAGATACGCAGTATTTT. Its translation is CASSLLRGDTQYF.

The chain has TRBV5-1 and TRBJ1-2; TRBD1 agrees at 7 bases. The CDR3 covers 14 residues. V lost 4 bases, J lost 8 bases, and 11 bases stayed unmatched. Germline CDR1 and CDR2: SGHRS and YFSETQ. CDR3 sequence (DNA): TGCGCCAGCAGCCCGGAGGGACAGAGGGCAGGCTACACCTTC. As protein: CASSPEGQRAGYTF.

The sample holds one count of this clone. The chain couples TRBV5-1 to TRBJ2-7, with D possibly TRBD1 on 6 matching bases. Germline loops: CDR1 SGHRS, CDR2 YFSETQ. The ends were cut back, 2 bases at V and 2 bases at J, with 11 bases in the middle. The CDR3 consists of 14 residues. The DNA of the CDR3 is TGCGCCAGCAGCTTAGGGACACCTCCCTACGAGCAGTACTTC. It encodes CASSLGTPPYEQYF.

The rearrangement links TRBV25-1 to TRBJ2-5; D remains unclear. V was clipped by 9 bases and J by 0 bases, with 11 bases between them. The CDR3 loop spans 13 amino acids. Germline CDR1 reads MGHDK; CDR2 reads SYGVNS. In DNA form, the CDR3 reads TGTGCCAGTAACCACCCAGACCAAGAGACCCAGTACTTC. Amino acid sequence: CASNHPDQETQYF.

V usage is TRBV2 and J usage is TRBJ1-6; D might be TRBD1 (6 bases). V was clipped by 6 bases and J by 0 bases, with 9 bases between them. Germline values: CDR1 SNHLY, CDR2 FYNNEI. The CDR3 has 15 residues. CDR3 protein: CASRVGGSYNSPLHF. The CDR3 nucleotides are TGTGCCAGCAGAGTAGGGGGCTCCTATAATTCACCCCTCCACTTT.

In this sample, this clone turned up a few times. V gene TRBV28 combines with J gene TRBJ1-6; D not certain. CDR3 length: 15 amino acids. CDR1 is MDHEN and CDR2 is SYDVKM in the germline V gene. Trimming shortened V by 3 bases and J by 7 bases, and 13 bases separated the two germline ends. The CDR3 DNA follows: TGTGCCAGCAGTTTTTTTTGGGGAGCCAATTCACCCCTCCACTTT. The encoded protein is CASSFFWGANSPLHF.

This clone was seen only once. The CDR3 bases are TGTGCCAGCAGCTTAGGCGGGGGGAGCGAGACCCAGTACTTC. Its protein is CASSLGGGSETQYF. The chain employs TRBV7-8 and TRBJ2-5; 8 bases line up with TRBD2. The CDR3 runs 14 residues. V dropped 1 base and J dropped 5; count of bases not matched to a gene: 3. The germline CDR1 and CDR2 sequences are SGHVS and FQNEAQ.